The TCR beta chain under discussion was sequenced for a study of OX40 agonist ivuxolimab in advanced cancers. Study-level background: The study reported partial responses in three patients: one hepatocellular carcinoma, two cutaneous melanoma.

This clone was found once. What it binds is not known. This CDR3 has 13 amino acids. Germline CDR1 and CDR2: SGHAT and FQNNGV. Between the trimmed V and J ends, which lost 2 bases and 7 bases, there was a span of 11 bases. TCRdb's copy holds only in-frame clones and misses some; the assay was immunoSEQ multiplex PCR. The data show tens of thousands of clones, approximately 89% seen once. Overall study results and limits: Fewer expanded clones were found on average in CD4+ than in CD8+ T cells.

The sequence was collected from an adult with an advanced solid tumor such as melanoma, head and neck, liver or kidney cancer. The sequencing here drew on CD4+ or CD8+ T cells sorted from blood, taken in a trial of the OX40 agonist ivuxolimab. This chain connects TRBV11-2 to TRBJ1-2; no clear D gene. CDR3 coding DNA: TGTGCCAGCAGCTTATATCCCTTTTCTGGCTACACCTTC. Protein product: CASSLYPFSGYTF.